A selection of T cell receptor beta chains follows, all from one sample in a study of T cell responses to AZD1222 COVID-19 vaccine. Some clones are missing from TCRdb's copy, which holds only in-frame ones; the method was immunoSEQ multiplex PCR. Found here are roughly 250,000 clones, 80% to 95% of them singletons; the top ten hold 0.5% to 0.7%. Specimen: peripheral blood, collected on day 0 of AZD1222 vaccination. These receptors were taken from an adult in good health. Each CDR3 is given with its conserved first and last residue. D genes are given only for firm matches. Some rows mark clone size as missing; the rest say once, few, many or name a class of expanded clone.

D gene	V gene	J gene	clone size	CDR3 protein	CDR3 DNA
TRBD1	TRBV7-9	TRBJ1-2	-	CASSLMTGSNGYTF	TGTGCCAGCAGCTTAATGACAGGGTCTAATGGCTACACCTTC
-	TRBV10-3	TRBJ2-1	once	CAISESGTLKDNEQFF	TGTGCCATCAGTGAGTCCGGGACACTGAAAGACAATGAGCAGTTCTTC
-	TRBV28	TRBJ2-6	-	CASSARVGHRSGANVLTF	TGTGCCAGCAGTGCCCGGGTGGGACACCGCTCTGGGGCCAACGTCCTGACTTTC
TRBD1	TRBV19	TRBJ1-3	-	CATKPDRLPGNTIYF	TGTGCCACCAAACCGGACAGGCTCCCGGGAAACACCATATATTTT
-	TRBV2	TRBJ1-1	-	CASTTALGTEAFF	TGTGCCAGCACGACAGCCCTGGGCACTGAAGCTTTCTTT
TRBD1	TRBV3-1/TRBV3-2	TRBJ1-3	-	CASSPRDRGNTIYF	TGTGCCAGCAGCCCTAGGGACAGGGGAAACACCATATATTTT
-	TRBV9	TRBJ1-2	-	CASSQQGRRGGYTF	TGTGCCAGCAGCCAACAGGGCCGCCGCGGGGGCTACACCTTC
TRBD1	TRBV5-1	TRBJ2-7	-	CASSSSGTGSYEQYF	TGCGCCAGCAGCTCTTCCGGGACAGGGAGCTACGAGCAGTACTTC
-	TRBV3-1/TRBV3-2	TRBJ1-2	-	CASSPSVNYGYTF	TGTGCCAGCAGCCCCTCGGTTAACTATGGCTACACCTTC
-	TRBV5-1	TRBJ2-2	-	CASNAPNTGELFF	TGCGCCAGCAACGCCCCGAACACCGGGGAGCTGTTTTTT
TRBD2	TRBV3-1/TRBV3-2	TRBJ2-1	-	CASSPATGGINEQFF	TGTGCCAGCAGCCCGGCGACGGGGGGGATAAATGAGCAGTTCTTC
TRBD2	TRBV28	TRBJ2-7	once	CASSLIYRLAEAYEQYF	TGTGCCAGCAGTTTAATTTATCGCCTAGCGGAGGCCTACGAGCAGTACTTC
-	TRBV11-3	TRBJ2-1	-	CASSFGGAGLIYNEQFF	TGTGCCAGCAGCTTTGGTGGGGCGGGGTTAATCTACAATGAGCAGTTCTTC
-	TRBV25-1	TRBJ1-6	-	CASSPAFSLNSPLHF	TGTGCCAGCAGTCCGGCTTTCAGTCTTAATTCACCCCTCCACTTT
-	TRBV3-1/TRBV3-2	TRBJ1-6	-	CASSQVQYNSPLHF	TGTGCCAGCAGCCAAGTCCAGTATAATTCACCCCTCCACTTT
TRBD2	TRBV7-9	TRBJ2-7	-	CASSSTSGGYEQYF	TGTGCCAGCAGCTCCACTAGCGGGGGCTACGAGCAGTACTTC
TRBD2	TRBV5-4	TRBJ2-3	-	CASSLRTSGGTDTQYF	TGTGCCAGCAGCTTGAGAACTAGCGGGGGCACAGATACGCAGTATTTT
-	TRBV21-1	TRBJ2-7	-	CASSHRAGFSYEQYF	TGTGCCAGCAGCCACAGAGCGGGATTCTCCTACGAGCAGTACTTC
-	TRBV18	TRBJ1-3	-	CASSPAGRPGNTIYF	TGTGCCAGCTCACCAGCTGGACGCCCTGGAAACACCATATATTTT
TRBD1	TRBV4-3	TRBJ2-5	-	CASSLGTGETQYF	TGCGCCAGCAGCCTAGGGACAGGGGAGACCCAGTACTTC
-	TRBV11-2	TRBJ2-7	-	CASSLGDIHTNEQYF	TGTGCCAGCAGCTTAGGCGACATCCATACCAACGAGCAGTACTTC
TRBD2	TRBV11-3	TRBJ2-3	-	CASSSAGTSDPSTDTQYF	TGTGCCAGCAGCTCGGCGGGGACTAGCGATCCTAGCACAGATACGCAGTATTTT
-	TRBV28	TRBJ1-2	-	CASSLLGSIYGYTF	TGTGCCAGCAGTTTATTAGGGTCGATATATGGCTACACCTTC
-	TRBV9	TRBJ1-1	-	CASSVVAANTEAFF	TGTGCCAGCAGCGTAGTGGCGGCGAACACTGAAGCTTTCTTT
TRBD2	TRBV24-1	TRBJ2-1	-	CATSDGLAGGRYNEQFF	TGTGCCACCAGTGATGGGCTAGCGGGGGGCAGGTACAATGAGCAGTTCTTC
-	TRBV9	TRBJ2-1	-	CASSVGRGNYNEQFF	TGTGCCAGCAGCGTAGGGAGGGGGAACTACAATGAGCAGTTCTTC
TRBD1	TRBV5-1	TRBJ2-7	-	CASSLPGQLPYEQYF	TGCGCCAGCAGCCTTCCGGGACAGCTACCCTACGAGCAGTACTTC
TRBD2	TRBV9	TRBJ2-7	once	CASSATSGGDSYEQYF	TGTGCCAGCAGCGCGACTAGCGGGGGGGACTCCTACGAGCAGTACTTC
-	TRBV28	TRBJ1-3	-	CASSPRRAGGNTIYF	TGTGCCAGCAGTCCTCGCAGGGCGGGGGGAAACACCATATATTTT